A selection of T cell receptor beta chains follows, all from one sample in a study of neoadjuvant anti-PD-1 for oral cavity cancer. Clones were read by immunoSEQ multiplex PCR, and TCRdb kept only the in-frame ones, dropping some. The sample holds 84,000 or so clones, 70% to 85% seen once. Material: PBMCs, obtained before nivolumab (anti-PD-1) treatment. These receptors were taken from a person aged 35 to 85 with oral cavity squamous cell carcinoma. CDR3s include the opening cysteine and the closing phenylalanine or tryptophan. Fields, in order: clone size, D gene, V gene, J gene, CDR3 DNA, CDR3 protein. D genes are given only for firm matches. The size of a clone is reported for some rows only, either as once, few or many, or as a class for expanded clones.

abundance: once; d_gene: TRBD1; v_gene: TRBV19; j_gene: TRBJ2-6; CDR3nt: TGTGCCAGTAGAGCCGGGACAGGAATTCTTGGGGCCAACGTCCTGACTTTC; CDR3aa: CASRAGTGILGANVLTF
abundance: .; d_gene: .; v_gene: TRBV30; j_gene: TRBJ2-5; CDR3nt: TGTGCCTGGGGAGGGGCCCCCCAAGAGACCCAGTACTTC; CDR3aa: CAWGGAPQETQYF
abundance: .; d_gene: TRBD1; v_gene: TRBV5-1; j_gene: TRBJ1-1; CDR3nt: TGCGCCAGCAGAAGCTCCGGGACAGGGGCGACCACTGAAGCTTTCTTT; CDR3aa: CASRSSGTGATTEAFF
abundance: .; d_gene: .; v_gene: TRBV5-6; j_gene: TRBJ2-7; CDR3nt: TGTGCCAGCAGCTTGGGGGCCTCAAGGGGCCTAATCTACGAGCAGTACTTC; CDR3aa: CASSLGASRGLIYEQYF
abundance: .; d_gene: .; v_gene: TRBV19; j_gene: TRBJ2-6; CDR3nt: TGTGCCAGTAGCCTGGCCGCATACCTAACTGGGGCCAACGTCCTGACTTTC; CDR3aa: CASSLAAYLTGANVLTF
abundance: .; d_gene: .; v_gene: TRBV6-5; j_gene: TRBJ2-1; CDR3nt: TGTGCCAGCAGTTACACCCCTAGAGCCCCGCAACAGTTCTTC; CDR3aa: CASSYTPRAPQQFF
abundance: .; d_gene: TRBD2; v_gene: TRBV6-1; j_gene: TRBJ2-1; CDR3nt: TGTGCCAGCAAGCGGCTAGCGGCGACTTACAATGAGCAGTTCTTC; CDR3aa: CASKRLAATYNEQFF
abundance: few; d_gene: TRBD1; v_gene: TRBV5-1; j_gene: TRBJ1-1; CDR3nt: TGCGCCAGCAGCTTGGGGGGACAGGGTAGTGAAGCTTTCTTT; CDR3aa: CASSLGGQGSEAFF
abundance: few; d_gene: .; v_gene: TRBV28; j_gene: TRBJ1-4; CDR3nt: TGTGCCAGCAGTTTGACAGCAACAACTAATGAAAAACTGTTTTTT; CDR3aa: CASSLTATTNEKLFF
abundance: .; d_gene: .; v_gene: TRBV29-1; j_gene: TRBJ1-1; CDR3nt: .; CDR3aa: CSVVGTGAVGTFF
abundance: .; d_gene: .; v_gene: TRBV27; j_gene: TRBJ1-1; CDR3nt: TGTGCCAGCAGTACTATGAACACTGAAGCTTTCTTT; CDR3aa: CASSTMNTEAFF
abundance: .; d_gene: .; v_gene: TRBV10-2; j_gene: TRBJ2-1; CDR3nt: TGCGCCATCGCGGCAGGAGCCTACAATGAGCAGTTCTTC; CDR3aa: CAIAAGAYNEQFF
abundance: .; d_gene: .; v_gene: TRBV2; j_gene: TRBJ1-3; CDR3nt: TGTGCCAGCAGTCTCCAGGCGGGGTGGTCTGGAAACACCATATATTTT; CDR3aa: CASSLQAGWSGNTIYF
abundance: few; d_gene: .; v_gene: TRBV27; j_gene: TRBJ2-7; CDR3nt: TGTGCCAGCAGTTTATACGGGAGCTCCTACGAGCAGTACTTC; CDR3aa: CASSLYGSSYEQYF
abundance: .; d_gene: .; v_gene: TRBV6-5; j_gene: TRBJ2-7; CDR3nt: TGTGCCAGCAGTCCAAGCAGCACTTACGAGCAGTACTTC; CDR3aa: CASSPSSTYEQYF
abundance: .; d_gene: .; v_gene: TRBV2; j_gene: TRBJ2-3; CDR3nt: TGTGCCAGCAGTGAGAATCCTAGCACAGATACGCAGTATTTT; CDR3aa: CASSENPSTDTQYF
abundance: .; d_gene: TRBD1; v_gene: TRBV30; j_gene: TRBJ2-7; CDR3nt: TGTGCCTGGAGCAGGACAGGGTCCTACGAGCAGTACTTC; CDR3aa: CAWSRTGSYEQYF
abundance: .; d_gene: .; v_gene: TRBV7-3; j_gene: TRBJ1-3; CDR3nt: TGTGCCAGCAGCCGCGGACCCGCATCTGGAAACACCATATATTTT; CDR3aa: CASSRGPASGNTIYF
abundance: .; d_gene: .; v_gene: TRBV7-6; j_gene: TRBJ2-7; CDR3nt: TGTGCCAGCAGCTTAGGCAGTGCAGGAGGCGAGCAGTACTTC; CDR3aa: CASSLGSAGGEQYF
abundance: few; d_gene: TRBD1; v_gene: TRBV18; j_gene: TRBJ2-3; CDR3nt: TGTGCCAGCTCACCACGGGGACAGGACACAGATACGCAGTATTTT; CDR3aa: CASSPRGQDTDTQYF
abundance: .; d_gene: .; v_gene: TRBV2; j_gene: TRBJ1-2; CDR3nt: TGTGCCAGCAGTACAGGGATCTCCTATGGCTACACCTTC; CDR3aa: CASSTGISYGYTF
abundance: .; d_gene: TRBD2; v_gene: TRBV27; j_gene: TRBJ2-2; CDR3nt: TGTGCCAGCAGTCCCCGACTAGCGGGGCGGGAGCTGTTTTTT; CDR3aa: CASSPRLAGRELFF
abundance: .; d_gene: .; v_gene: TRBV5-5; j_gene: TRBJ2-1; CDR3nt: TGTGCCAGCAGCGCTGGGGGTCAAGTTGAGCAGTTCTTC; CDR3aa: CASSAGGQVEQFF
abundance: .; d_gene: TRBD1; v_gene: TRBV30; j_gene: TRBJ1-1; CDR3nt: TGTGCCTGGACCCTTTGGGCAGGGGGCACTGAAGCTTTCTTT; CDR3aa: CAWTLWAGGTEAFF
abundance: .; d_gene: TRBD2; v_gene: TRBV2; j_gene: TRBJ2-7; CDR3nt: TGTGCCAGCAGTGGGGATGACTCCTTGGGACTAGCGGGACGTCGGGAGCAGTACTTC; CDR3aa: CASSGDDSLGLAGRREQYF
abundance: .; d_gene: .; v_gene: TRBV28; j_gene: TRBJ2-7; CDR3nt: TGTGCCAGCAGTTTACCCCCGTCGGGGGGCCAGCGCGAGCAGTACTTC; CDR3aa: CASSLPPSGGQREQYF
abundance: .; d_gene: .; v_gene: TRBV27; j_gene: TRBJ1-4; CDR3nt: TGTGCCAGCAGTTTAGGCCTGGGCCCGAATGAAAAACTGTTTTTT; CDR3aa: CASSLGLGPNEKLFF
abundance: .; d_gene: .; v_gene: TRBV2; j_gene: TRBJ1-2; CDR3nt: TGTGCCAGCAGTCTGGCGTACTATGGCTACACCTTC; CDR3aa: CASSLAYYGYTF
abundance: many; d_gene: .; v_gene: TRBV7-6; j_gene: TRBJ2-2; CDR3nt: TGTGCCAGCAGCTTACCGGACACGCTCACCGGGGAGCTGTTTTTT; CDR3aa: CASSLPDTLTGELFF
abundance: .; d_gene: .; v_gene: TRBV14; j_gene: TRBJ1-2; CDR3nt: TGTGCCAGCAGCGGGACTTCCGGCCATGGCTACACCTTC; CDR3aa: CASSGTSGHGYTF
abundance: .; d_gene: .; v_gene: TRBV11-2; j_gene: TRBJ2-4; CDR3nt: TGTGCCAGCAGCCTCGGGGGAACTAACATTCAGTACTTC; CDR3aa: CASSLGGTNIQYF
abundance: .; d_gene: TRBD2; v_gene: TRBV23-1; j_gene: TRBJ2-2; CDR3nt: TGCGCCAGCAGCCTCCGACGGACTAGCTTTCATGTTTCTTTTGCCGGGGAGCTGTTTTTT; CDR3aa: CASSLRRTSFHVSFAGELFF
abundance: few; d_gene: .; v_gene: TRBV10-1; j_gene: TRBJ2-1; CDR3nt: TGCGCCAGCAGTGACGACGGGATAAACAATGAGCAGTTCTTC; CDR3aa: CASSDDGINNEQFF
abundance: .; d_gene: TRBD1; v_gene: TRBV11-2; j_gene: TRBJ2-7; CDR3nt: TGTGCCAGCAGCTTCGGGACAGGGGACACCTACGAGCAGTACTTC; CDR3aa: CASSFGTGDTYEQYF
abundance: .; d_gene: .; v_gene: TRBV11-2; j_gene: TRBJ2-7; CDR3nt: TGTGCCAGCAGCTTAGCCCTCGGGACTTCCTACGAGCAGTACTTC; CDR3aa: CASSLALGTSYEQYF
abundance: few; d_gene: .; v_gene: TRBV30; j_gene: TRBJ2-7; CDR3nt: TGTGCCTGGAGTGTACACGCAGGGGTCGAGCAGTACTTC; CDR3aa: CAWSVHAGVEQYF
abundance: .; d_gene: TRBD2; v_gene: TRBV2; j_gene: TRBJ2-7; CDR3nt: TGTGCCAGCAGTCCCGAGACTAGCGGGAGTCGGGGCGAGCAGTACTTC; CDR3aa: CASSPETSGSRGEQYF
abundance: .; d_gene: .; v_gene: TRBV28; j_gene: TRBJ1-2; CDR3nt: TGTGCCAGCAGTACAGGGATTGGTCGTGGCTACACCTTC; CDR3aa: CASSTGIGRGYTF
abundance: medium-sized; d_gene: .; v_gene: TRBV10-3; j_gene: TRBJ2-5; CDR3nt: TGTGCCACTTCAGAGGATGGCGAGACCCAGTACTTC; CDR3aa: CATSEDGETQYF
abundance: .; d_gene: TRBD1; v_gene: TRBV19; j_gene: TRBJ2-7; CDR3nt: TGTGCCAGTAGTATTTCCTTGGACAGGGCCGCGGGGCAGTACTTC; CDR3aa: CASSISLDRAAGQYF
abundance: few; d_gene: TRBD2; v_gene: TRBV5-6; j_gene: TRBJ2-7; CDR3nt: TGTGCCAGCAGCTTCTTCGGGACTAGCGGGAACGAGCAGTACTTC; CDR3aa: CASSFFGTSGNEQYF